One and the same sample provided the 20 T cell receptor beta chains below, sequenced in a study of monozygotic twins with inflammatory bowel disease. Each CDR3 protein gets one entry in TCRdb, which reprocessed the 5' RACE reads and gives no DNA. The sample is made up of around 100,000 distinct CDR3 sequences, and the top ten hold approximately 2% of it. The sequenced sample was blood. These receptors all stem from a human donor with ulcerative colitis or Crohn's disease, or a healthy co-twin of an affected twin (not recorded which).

The CDR3 loop reads CASSLRGNRGRLTYEQYF. The V gene is TRBV5-1, the J gene TRBJ2-7; TCRdb calls TRBD1, which cannot be checked without DNA. The CDR3 spans 18 residues. Germline lookup yields CDR1 SGHRS and CDR2 YFSETQ.

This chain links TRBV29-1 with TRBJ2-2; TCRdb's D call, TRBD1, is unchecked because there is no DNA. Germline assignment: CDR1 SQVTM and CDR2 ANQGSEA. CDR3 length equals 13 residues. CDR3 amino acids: CSGGGQSTGELFF.

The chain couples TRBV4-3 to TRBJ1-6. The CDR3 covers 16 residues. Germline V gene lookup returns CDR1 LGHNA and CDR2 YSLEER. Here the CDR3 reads CASSPSGNSYNSPLHF.

CDR3 protein: CASSLAGRPTHEQYF. V and J are TRBV5-1 and TRBJ2-7; TCRdb proposes TRBD1, but this gene call is untestable without DNA. CDR1 and CDR2 (germline): SGHRS, YFSETQ. The CDR3 loop spans 15 amino acids.

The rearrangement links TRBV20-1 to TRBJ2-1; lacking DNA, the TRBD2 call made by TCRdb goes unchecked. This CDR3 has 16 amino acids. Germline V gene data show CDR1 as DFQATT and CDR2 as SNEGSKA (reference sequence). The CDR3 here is CSAPNSGARGYNEQFF.

The CDR3 loop is CAWSVRGREQFF. The chain combines TRBV30 with TRBJ2-1; without DNA, the TCRdb call of TRBD2 cannot be checked. CDR1 and CDR2 from the germline V gene are GTSNPN and SVGIG (reference sequence). The CDR3 contains 12 residues. Supplemented by reference TRBV30 and TRBJ2-1, the full variable domain reads SQTIHQWPATLVQPVGSPLSLECTVEGTSNPNLYWYRQAAGRGLQLLFYSVGIGQISSEVPQNLSASRPQDRQFILSSKKLLLSDSGFYLCAWSVRGREQFFGPGTRLTVL.

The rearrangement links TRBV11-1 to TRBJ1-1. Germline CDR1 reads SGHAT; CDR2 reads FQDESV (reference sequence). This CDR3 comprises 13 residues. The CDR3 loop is CASSLSDSTEAFF.

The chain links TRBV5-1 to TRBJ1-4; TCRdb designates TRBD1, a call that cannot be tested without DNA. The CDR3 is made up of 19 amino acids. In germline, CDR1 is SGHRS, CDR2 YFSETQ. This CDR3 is CASSLAEGAGTGGFEKLFF.

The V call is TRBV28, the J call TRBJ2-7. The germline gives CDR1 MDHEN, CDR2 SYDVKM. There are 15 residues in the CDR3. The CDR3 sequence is CASSTNNRGLYEQYF. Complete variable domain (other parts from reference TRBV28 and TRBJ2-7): DVKVTQSSRYLVKRTGEKVFLECVQDMDHENMFWYRQDPGLGLRLIYFSYDVKMKEKGDIPEGYSVSREKKERFSLILESASTNQTSMYLCASSTNNRGLYEQYFGPGTRLTVT.

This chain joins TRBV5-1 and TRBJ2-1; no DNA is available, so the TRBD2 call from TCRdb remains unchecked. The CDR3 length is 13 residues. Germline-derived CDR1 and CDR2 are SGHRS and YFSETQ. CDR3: CASSLDRANEQFF.

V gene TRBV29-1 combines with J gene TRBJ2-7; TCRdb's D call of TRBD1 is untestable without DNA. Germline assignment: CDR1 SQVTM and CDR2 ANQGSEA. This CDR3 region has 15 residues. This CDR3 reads CSVEFPTGGLYEQYF.

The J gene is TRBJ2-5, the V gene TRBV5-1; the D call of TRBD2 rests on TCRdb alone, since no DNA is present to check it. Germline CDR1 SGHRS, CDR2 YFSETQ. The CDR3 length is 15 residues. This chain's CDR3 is CASSLALADNTAQYF.

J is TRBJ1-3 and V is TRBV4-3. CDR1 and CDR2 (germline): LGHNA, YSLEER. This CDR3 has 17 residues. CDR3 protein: CASSQEGEREDWNTIYF.

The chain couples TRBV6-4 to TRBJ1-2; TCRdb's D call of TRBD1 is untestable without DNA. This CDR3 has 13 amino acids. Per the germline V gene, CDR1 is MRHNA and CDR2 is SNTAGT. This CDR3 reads CASSGQGDGGYTF.

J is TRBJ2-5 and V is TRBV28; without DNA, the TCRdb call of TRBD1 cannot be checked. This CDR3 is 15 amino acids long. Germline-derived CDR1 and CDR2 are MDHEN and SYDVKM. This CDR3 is CASRVTGQNQETQYF.

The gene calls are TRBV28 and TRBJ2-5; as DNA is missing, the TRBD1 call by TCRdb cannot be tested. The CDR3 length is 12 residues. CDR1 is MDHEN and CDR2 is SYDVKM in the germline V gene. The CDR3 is CASRGQGETQYF.

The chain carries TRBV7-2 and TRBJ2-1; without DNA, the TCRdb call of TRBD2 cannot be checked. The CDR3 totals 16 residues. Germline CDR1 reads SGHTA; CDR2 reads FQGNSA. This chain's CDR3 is CASSYIISGDYNEQFF.

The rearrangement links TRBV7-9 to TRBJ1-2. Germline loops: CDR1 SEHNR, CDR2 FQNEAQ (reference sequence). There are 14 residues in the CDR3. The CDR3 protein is CASSLVAREQGYTF. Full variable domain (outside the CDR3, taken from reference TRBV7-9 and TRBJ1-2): DTGVSQNPRHKITKRGQNVTFRCDPISEHNRLYWYRQTLGQGPEFLTYFQNEAQLEKSRLLSDRFSAERPKGSFSTLEIQRTEQGDSAMYLCASSLVAREQGYTFGSGTRLTVV.

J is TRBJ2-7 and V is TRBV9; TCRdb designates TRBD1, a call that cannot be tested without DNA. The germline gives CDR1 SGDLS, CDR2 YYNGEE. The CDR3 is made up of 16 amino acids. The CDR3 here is CASSVGAQQGRYEQYF.

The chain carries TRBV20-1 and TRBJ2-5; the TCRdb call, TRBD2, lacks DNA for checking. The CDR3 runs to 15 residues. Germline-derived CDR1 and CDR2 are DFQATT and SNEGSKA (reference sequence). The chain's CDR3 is CSARRAGGSSETQYF.